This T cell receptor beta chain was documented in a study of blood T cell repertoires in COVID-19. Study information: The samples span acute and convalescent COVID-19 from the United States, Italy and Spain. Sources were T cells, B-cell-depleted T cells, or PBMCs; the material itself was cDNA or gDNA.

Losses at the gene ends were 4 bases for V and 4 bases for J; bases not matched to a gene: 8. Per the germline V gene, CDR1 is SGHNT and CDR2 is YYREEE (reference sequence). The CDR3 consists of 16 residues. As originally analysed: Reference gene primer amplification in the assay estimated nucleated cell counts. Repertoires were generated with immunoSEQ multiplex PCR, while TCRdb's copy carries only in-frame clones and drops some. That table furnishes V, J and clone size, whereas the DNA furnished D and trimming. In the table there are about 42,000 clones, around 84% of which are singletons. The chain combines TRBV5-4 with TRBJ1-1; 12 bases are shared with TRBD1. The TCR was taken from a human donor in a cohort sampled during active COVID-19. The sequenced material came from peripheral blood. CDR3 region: CASSLRDRGRGTEAFF. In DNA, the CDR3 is TGTGCCAGCAGCCTAAGGGACAGGGGGCGCGGCACTGAAGCTTTCTTT.